This T cell receptor (beta chain) was found in a study of T cell responses to AZD1222 COVID-19 vaccine. Data came from immunoSEQ multiplex PCR; TCRdb stores just in-frame clones and leaves some out. The table includes about 140,000 clones, around 93% detected once. V lost 0 bases and J lost 5, with 10 bases in between. CDR3 length equals 15 residues. Germline CDR1 LGHNA, CDR2 YSLEER. The J gene is TRBJ2-2, the V gene TRBV4-3; D ambiguous. The source was peripheral blood, collected on day 0 of AZD1222 vaccination. The clonotype comes from an adult in good health. The CDR3, as DNA: TGCGCCAGCAGCCAAGAACATGGCAGGACCGGGGAGCTGTTTTTT. This encodes CASSQEHGRTGELFF.